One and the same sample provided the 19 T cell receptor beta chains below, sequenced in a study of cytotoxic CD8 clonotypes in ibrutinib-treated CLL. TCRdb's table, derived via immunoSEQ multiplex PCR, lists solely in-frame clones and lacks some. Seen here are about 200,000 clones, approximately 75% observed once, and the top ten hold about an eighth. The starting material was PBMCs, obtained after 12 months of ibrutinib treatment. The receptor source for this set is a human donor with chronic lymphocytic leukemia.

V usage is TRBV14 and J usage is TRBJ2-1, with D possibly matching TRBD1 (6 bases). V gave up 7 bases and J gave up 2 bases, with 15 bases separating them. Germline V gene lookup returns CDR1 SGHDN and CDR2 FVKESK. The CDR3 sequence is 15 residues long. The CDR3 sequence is CASTPPGGAYNEQFF. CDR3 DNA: TGTGCCAGCACCCCCCCTGGGGGCGCCTACAATGAGCAGTTCTTC.

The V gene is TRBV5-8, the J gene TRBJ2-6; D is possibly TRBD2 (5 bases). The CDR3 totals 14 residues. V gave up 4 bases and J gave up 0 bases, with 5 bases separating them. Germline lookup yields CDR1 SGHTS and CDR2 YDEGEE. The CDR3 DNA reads TGTGCCAGCAGCCGGGACTCTGGGGCCAACGTCCTGACTTTC. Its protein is CASSRDSGANVLTF.

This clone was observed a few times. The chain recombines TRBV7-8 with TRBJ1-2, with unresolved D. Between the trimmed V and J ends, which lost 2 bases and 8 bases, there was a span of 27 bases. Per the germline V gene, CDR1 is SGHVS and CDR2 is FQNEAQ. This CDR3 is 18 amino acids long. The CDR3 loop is CASSLSARLEGRTGGYTF. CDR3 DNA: TGTGCCAGCAGCTTATCGGCCCGGTTAGAGGGCCGCACTGGGGGCTACACCTTC.

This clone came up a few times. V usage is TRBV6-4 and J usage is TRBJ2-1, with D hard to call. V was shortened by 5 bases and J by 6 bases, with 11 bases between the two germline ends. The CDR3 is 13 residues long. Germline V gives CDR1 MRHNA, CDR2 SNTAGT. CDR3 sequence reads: CASSLGLGNEQFF. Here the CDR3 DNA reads TGTGCCAGCAGTCTGGGTCTTGGCAATGAGCAGTTCTTC.

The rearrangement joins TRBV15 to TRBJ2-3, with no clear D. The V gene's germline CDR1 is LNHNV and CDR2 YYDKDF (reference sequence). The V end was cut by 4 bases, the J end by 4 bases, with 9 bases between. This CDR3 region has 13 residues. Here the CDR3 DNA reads TGTGCCACCAGCAACAATCGGGCAGATACGCAGTATTTT. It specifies CATSNNRADTQYF.

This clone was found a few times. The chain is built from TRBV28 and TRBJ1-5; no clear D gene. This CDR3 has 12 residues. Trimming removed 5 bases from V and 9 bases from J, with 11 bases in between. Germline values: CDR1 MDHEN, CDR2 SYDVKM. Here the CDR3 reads CASSPTRRPQHF. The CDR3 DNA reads TGTGCCAGCAGTCCTACCCGGCGGCCCCAGCATTTT.

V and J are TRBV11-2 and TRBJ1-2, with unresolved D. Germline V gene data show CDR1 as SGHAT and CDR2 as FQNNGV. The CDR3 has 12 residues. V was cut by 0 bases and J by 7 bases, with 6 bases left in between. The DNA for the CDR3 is TGTGCCAGCAGCTTAGACGTGGGTGGCTACACCTTC. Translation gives CASSLDVGGYTF.

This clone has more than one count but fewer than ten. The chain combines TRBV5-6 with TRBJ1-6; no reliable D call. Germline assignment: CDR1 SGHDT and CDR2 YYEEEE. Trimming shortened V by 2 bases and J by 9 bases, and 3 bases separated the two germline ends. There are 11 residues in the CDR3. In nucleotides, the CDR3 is TGTGCCAGCAGCTTTGGTTCACCCCTCCACTTT. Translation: CASSFGSPLHF.

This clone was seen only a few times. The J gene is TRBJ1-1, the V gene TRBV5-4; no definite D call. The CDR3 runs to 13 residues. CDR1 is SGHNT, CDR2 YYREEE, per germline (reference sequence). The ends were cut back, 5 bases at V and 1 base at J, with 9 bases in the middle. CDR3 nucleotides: TGTGCCAGCAGACCTGCTTCGAACACTGAAGCTTTCTTT. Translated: CASRPASNTEAFF.

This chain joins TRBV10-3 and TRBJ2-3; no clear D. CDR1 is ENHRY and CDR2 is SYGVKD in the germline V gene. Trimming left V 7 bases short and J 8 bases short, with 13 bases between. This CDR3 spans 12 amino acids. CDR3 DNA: TGTGCCATCATGGCGACATTTGGTACGCAGTATTTT. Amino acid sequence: CAIMATFGTQYF.

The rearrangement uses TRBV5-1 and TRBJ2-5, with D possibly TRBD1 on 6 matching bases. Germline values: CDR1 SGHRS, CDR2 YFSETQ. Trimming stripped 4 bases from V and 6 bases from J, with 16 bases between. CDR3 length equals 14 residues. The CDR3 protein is CASSPRTDGKTQYF. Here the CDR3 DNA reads TGCGCCAGCAGCCCCCGGACAGACGGCAAGACCCAGTACTTC.

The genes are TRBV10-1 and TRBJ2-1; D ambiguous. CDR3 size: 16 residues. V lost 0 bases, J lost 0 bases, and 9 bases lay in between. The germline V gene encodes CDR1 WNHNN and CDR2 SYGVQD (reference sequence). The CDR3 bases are TGCGCCAGCAGTGAGTCAGATACCAGCTCCTACAATGAGCAGTTCTTC. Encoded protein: CASSESDTSSYNEQFF.

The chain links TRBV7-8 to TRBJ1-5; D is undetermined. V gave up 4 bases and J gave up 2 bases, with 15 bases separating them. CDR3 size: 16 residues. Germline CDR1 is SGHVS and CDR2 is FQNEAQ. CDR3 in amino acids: CASSSSGWLGNQPQHF. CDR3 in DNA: TGTGCCAGCAGCTCGAGCGGGTGGTTGGGCAATCAGCCCCAGCATTTT.

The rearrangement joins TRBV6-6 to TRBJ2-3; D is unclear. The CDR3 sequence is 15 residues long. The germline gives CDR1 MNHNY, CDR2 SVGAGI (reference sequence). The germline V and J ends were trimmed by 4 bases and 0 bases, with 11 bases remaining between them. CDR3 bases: TGTGCCAGCAGTTGGTCAAGACAAAGCACAGATACGCAGTATTTT. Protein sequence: CASSWSRQSTDTQYF.

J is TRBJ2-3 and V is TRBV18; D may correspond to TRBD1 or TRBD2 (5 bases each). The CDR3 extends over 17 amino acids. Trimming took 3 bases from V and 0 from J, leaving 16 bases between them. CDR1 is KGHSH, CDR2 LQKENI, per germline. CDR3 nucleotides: TGTGCCAGCTCACCCCCGGATGGGGGTATTAGCACAGATACGCAGTATTTT. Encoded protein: CASSPPDGGISTDTQYF.

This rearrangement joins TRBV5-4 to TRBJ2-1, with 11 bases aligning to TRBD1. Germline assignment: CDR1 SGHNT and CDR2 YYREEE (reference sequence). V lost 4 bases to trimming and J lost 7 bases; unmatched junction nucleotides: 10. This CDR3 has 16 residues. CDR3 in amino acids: CASSPPRTGGWNEQFF. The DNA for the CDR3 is TGTGCCAGCAGCCCGCCCCGGACAGGGGGCTGGAATGAGCAGTTCTTC.

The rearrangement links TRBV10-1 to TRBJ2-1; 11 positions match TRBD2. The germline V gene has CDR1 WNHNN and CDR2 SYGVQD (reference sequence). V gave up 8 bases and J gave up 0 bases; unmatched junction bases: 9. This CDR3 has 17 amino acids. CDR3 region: CASGLQGLADSYNEQFF. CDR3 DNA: TGCGCCAGCGGACTCCAGGGACTAGCGGACTCCTACAATGAGCAGTTCTTC.

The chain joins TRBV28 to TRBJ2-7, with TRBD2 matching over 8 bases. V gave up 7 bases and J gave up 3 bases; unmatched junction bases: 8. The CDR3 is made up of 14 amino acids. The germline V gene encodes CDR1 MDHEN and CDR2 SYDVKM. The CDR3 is CASTPASGFYEQYF. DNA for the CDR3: TGTGCCAGCACCCCTGCTAGCGGGTTCTACGAGCAGTACTTC.

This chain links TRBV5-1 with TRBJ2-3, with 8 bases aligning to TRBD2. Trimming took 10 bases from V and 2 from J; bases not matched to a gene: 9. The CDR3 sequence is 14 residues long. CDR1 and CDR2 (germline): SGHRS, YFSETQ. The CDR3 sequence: CAVRASGSTDTQYF. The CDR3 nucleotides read TGCGCCGTTAGGGCTAGCGGGTCCACAGATACGCAGTATTTT.